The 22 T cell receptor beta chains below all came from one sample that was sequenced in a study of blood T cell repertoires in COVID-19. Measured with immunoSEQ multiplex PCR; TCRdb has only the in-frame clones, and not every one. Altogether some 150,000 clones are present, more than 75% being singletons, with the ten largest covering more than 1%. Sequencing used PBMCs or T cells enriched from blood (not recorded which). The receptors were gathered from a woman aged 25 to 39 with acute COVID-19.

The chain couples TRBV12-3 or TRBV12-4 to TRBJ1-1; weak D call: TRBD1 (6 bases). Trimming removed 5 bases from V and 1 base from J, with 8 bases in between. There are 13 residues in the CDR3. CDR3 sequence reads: CASSRQENTEAFF. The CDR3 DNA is TGTGCCAGCAGTAGACAGGAGAACACTGAAGCTTTCTTT.

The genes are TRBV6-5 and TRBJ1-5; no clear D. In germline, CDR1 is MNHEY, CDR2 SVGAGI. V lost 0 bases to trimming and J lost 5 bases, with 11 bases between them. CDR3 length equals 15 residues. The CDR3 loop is CASSYSQQSHQPQHF. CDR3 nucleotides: TGTGCCAGCAGTTACTCACAACAGTCTCATCAGCCCCAGCATTTT.

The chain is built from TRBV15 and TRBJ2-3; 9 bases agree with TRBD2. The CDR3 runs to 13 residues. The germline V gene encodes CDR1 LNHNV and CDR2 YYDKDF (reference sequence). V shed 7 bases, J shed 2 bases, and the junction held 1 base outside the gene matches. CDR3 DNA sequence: TGTGCCACCACTAGCGGGAACACAGATACGCAGTATTTT. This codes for CATTSGNTDTQYF.

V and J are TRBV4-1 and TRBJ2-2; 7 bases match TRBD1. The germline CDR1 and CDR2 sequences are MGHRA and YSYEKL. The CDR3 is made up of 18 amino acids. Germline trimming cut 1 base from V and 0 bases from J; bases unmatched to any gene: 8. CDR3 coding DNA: TGCGCCAGCAGCCAAGGCCCTCCACAGGGGCCGAACACCGGGGAGCTGTTTTTT. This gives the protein CASSQGPPQGPNTGELFF.

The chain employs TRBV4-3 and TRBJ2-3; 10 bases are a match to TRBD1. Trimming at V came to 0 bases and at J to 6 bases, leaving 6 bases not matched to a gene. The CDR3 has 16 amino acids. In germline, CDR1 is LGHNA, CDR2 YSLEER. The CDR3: CASSQDLGTGADTQYF. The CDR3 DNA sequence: TGCGCCAGCAGCCAAGATCTTGGGACAGGGGCCGATACGCAGTATTTT.

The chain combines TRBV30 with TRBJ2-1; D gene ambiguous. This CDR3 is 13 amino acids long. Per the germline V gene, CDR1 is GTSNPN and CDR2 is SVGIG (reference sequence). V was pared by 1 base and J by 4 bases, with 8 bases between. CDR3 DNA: TGTGCCTGGAGTGCGGTTACTTACAATGAGCAGTTCTTC. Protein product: CAWSAVTYNEQFF.

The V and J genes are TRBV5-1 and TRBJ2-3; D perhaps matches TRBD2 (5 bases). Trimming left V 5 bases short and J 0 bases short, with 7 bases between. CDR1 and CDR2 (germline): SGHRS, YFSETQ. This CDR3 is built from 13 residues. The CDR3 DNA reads TGCGCCAGCAGGGAGGAAAGCACAGATACGCAGTATTTT. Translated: CASREESTDTQYF.

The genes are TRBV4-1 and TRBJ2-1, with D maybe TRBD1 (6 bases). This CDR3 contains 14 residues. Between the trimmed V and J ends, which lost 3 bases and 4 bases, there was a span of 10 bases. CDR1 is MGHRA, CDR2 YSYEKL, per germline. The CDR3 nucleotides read TGCGCCAGCAGCCAGGATGACAGGTACAATGAGCAGTTCTTC. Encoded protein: CASSQDDRYNEQFF.

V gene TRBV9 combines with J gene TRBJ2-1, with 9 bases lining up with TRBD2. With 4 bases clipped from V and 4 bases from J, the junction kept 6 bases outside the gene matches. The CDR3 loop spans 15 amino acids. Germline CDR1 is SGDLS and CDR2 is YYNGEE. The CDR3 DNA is TGTGCCAGCAGCCCGCGGGAGGGGACGTACAATGAGCAGTTCTTC. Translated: CASSPREGTYNEQFF.

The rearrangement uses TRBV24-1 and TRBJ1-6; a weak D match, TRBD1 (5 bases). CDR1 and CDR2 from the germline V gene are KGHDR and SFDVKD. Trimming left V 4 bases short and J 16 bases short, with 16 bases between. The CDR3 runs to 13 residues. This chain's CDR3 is CATSETIRASLHF. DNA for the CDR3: TGTGCCACCAGTGAGACCATCAGGGCATCTCTCCACTTT.

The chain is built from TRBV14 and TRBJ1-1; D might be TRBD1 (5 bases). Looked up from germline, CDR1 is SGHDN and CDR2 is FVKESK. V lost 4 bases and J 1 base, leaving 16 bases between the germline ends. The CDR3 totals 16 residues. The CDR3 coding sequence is TGTGCCAGCAGCCTGATTCTCGGGACTGGGAACACTGAAGCTTTCTTT. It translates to CASSLILGTGNTEAFF.

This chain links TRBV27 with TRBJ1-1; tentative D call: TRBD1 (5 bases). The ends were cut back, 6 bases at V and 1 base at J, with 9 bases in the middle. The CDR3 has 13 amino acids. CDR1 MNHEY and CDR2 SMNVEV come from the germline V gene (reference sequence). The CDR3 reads CASRPTANTEAFF. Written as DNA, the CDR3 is TGTGCCAGCAGGCCGACAGCGAACACTGAAGCTTTCTTT.

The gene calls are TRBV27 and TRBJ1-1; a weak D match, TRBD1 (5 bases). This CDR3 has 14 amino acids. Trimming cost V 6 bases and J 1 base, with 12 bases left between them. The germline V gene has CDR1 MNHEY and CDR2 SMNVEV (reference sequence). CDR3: CASRDIDRNTEAFF. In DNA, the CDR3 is TGTGCCAGCAGGGACATAGACAGGAACACTGAAGCTTTCTTT.

As DNA, the CDR3 is TGTGCCAGCAGTTCCGGGACAGGAACCTACGAGCAGTACTTC. This gives the protein CASSSGTGTYEQYF. This chain links TRBV6-5 with TRBJ2-7; the match to TRBD1 covers 8 bases. With 4 bases clipped from V and 2 bases from J, the junction kept 4 bases outside the gene matches. CDR3 size: 14 residues. CDR1 MNHEY and CDR2 SVGAGI come from the germline V gene.

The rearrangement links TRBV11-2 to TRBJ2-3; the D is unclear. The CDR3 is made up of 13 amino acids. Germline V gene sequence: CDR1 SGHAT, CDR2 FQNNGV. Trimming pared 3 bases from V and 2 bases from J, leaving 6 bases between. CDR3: CASSFYSTDTQYF. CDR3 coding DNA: TGTGCCAGCAGCTTCTATTCCACAGATACGCAGTATTTT.

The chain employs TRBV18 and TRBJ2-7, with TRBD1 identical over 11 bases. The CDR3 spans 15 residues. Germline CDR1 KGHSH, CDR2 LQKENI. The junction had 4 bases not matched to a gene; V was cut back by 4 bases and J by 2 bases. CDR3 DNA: TGTGCCAGCTCACTCGGGGACAGGGGGGCCTACGAGCAGTACTTC. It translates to CASSLGDRGAYEQYF.

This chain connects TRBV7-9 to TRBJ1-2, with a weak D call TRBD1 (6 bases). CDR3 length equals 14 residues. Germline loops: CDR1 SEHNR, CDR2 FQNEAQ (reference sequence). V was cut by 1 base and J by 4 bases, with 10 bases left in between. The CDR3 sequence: CASSLVGTSYGYTF. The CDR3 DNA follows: TGTGCCAGCAGCTTAGTAGGGACATCCTATGGCTACACCTTC.

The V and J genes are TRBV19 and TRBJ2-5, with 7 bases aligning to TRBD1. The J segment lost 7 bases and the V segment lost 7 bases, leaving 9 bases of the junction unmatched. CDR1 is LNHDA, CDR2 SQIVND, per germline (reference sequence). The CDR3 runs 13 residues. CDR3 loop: CASKDRVSGTQYF. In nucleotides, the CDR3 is TGTGCCAGTAAAGACAGGGTTTCGGGGACCCAGTACTTC.

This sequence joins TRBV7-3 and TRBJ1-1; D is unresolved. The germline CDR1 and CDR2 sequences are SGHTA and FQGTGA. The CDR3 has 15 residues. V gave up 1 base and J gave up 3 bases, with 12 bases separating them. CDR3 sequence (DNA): TGTGCCAGCAGCTTAAATGTCGGCGGGTACACTGAAGCTTTCTTT. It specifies CASSLNVGGYTEAFF.

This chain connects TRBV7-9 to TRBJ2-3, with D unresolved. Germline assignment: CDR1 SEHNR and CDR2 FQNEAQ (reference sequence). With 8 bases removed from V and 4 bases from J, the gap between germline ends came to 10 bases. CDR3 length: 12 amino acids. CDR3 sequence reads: CASLSSADTQYF. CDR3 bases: TGTGCCAGCCTGTCTTCTGCAGATACGCAGTATTTT.

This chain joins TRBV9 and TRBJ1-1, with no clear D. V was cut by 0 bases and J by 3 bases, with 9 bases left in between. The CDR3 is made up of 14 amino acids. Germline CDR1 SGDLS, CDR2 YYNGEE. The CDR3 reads CASSVGFQDTEAFF. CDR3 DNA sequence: TGTGCCAGCAGCGTAGGCTTCCAGGACACTGAAGCTTTCTTT.

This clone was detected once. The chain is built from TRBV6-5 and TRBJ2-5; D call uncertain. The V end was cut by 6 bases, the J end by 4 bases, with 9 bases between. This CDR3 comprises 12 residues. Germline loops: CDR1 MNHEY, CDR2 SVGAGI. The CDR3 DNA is TGTGCCAGCAGGTCCAGTTCAGAGACCCAGTACTTC. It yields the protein CASRSSSETQYF.